The present entry profiles one T cell receptor (beta chain) with its context. Its specificity is unknown. This sample was included in a study of CD4 T cells in relation to SARS-CoV-2 and coronaviruses. In the study overall: TCR beta CDR3s were sequenced after approximately 11-day antigen culture of PBMCs.

The germline V gene has CDR1 KGHSH and CDR2 LQKENI. CDR3 length: 15 residues. V shed 4 bases, J shed 3 bases, and the junction held 4 bases outside the gene matches. Sequenced by immunoSEQ multiplex PCR; TCRdb stores in-frame clones only, minus some. The repertoire consists of 20,000 to 25,000 clones, with about 80% occurring once and the leading ten covering 17%. CD4+ T cells from unexposed donors were obtained before the COVID-19 pandemic (2011-2018). Isolation of CD4+ T cells took place after less than twelve days in culture. Study observations and caveats: Samples before the pandemic and after infection were not matched within any donor.

Sample: CD4+ T cells from PBMCs, cultured in vitro. This TCR derives from a human donor in good health. The genes are TRBV18 and TRBJ2-3; 10 bases align to TRBD2. The CDR3 loop reads CASSQGLAATDTQYF. CDR3 DNA sequence: TGTGCCAGCTCACAAGGACTAGCGGCGACAGATACGCAGTATTTT.